These 10 T cell receptor beta chains were all obtained from the same sample, sequenced in a study of radiation and T cells in renal cell carcinoma. Time point: blood 2 weeks post-SBRT. Described treatment: 15 Gy SBRT to primary tumor, nephrectomy 4 weeks later. Using immunoSEQ multiplex PCR, the repertoire was profiled, and TCRdb retains in-frame clones only, with some absent. The sample shows roughly 130,000 clones, more than 70% of them seen only once. Sequencing was performed on blood, taken from a patient whose treatment included radiotherapy and nephrectomy. All receptors derive from a woman aged 70-85 years with renal cell carcinoma.

CDR3 protein: CASSQERGQSYEQYF. DNA of the CDR3: TGCGCCAGCAGCCAAGAAAGGGGGCAGTCTTACGAGCAGTACTTC. The chain carries TRBV4-3 and TRBJ2-7, with 7 bases aligning to TRBD1. CDR3 size: 15 residues. Germline loops: CDR1 LGHNA, CDR2 YSLEER. Unmatched junction bases numbered 6, after V lost 0 bases and J lost 4 bases.

The V call is TRBV9, the J call TRBJ1-3; TRBD1 matches 7 bases. The germline V gene has CDR1 SGDLS and CDR2 YYNGEE. The CDR3 contains 18 residues. V dropped 0 bases and J dropped 0; count of bases not matched to a gene: 9. CDR3 nucleotide sequence: TGTGCCAGCAGCGTAGGCTCGGGACAGACCATCTCTGGAAACACCATATATTTT. It specifies CASSVGSGQTISGNTIYF.

The chain employs TRBV6-1 and TRBJ1-5, with 8 bases identical to TRBD1. The CDR3 sequence is 17 residues long. Germline V lookup: CDR1 MNHNS, CDR2 SASEGT. Losses at the gene ends were 4 bases for V and 0 bases for J; bases not matched to a gene: 8. In nucleotides, the CDR3 is TGTGCCAGCAGTGTTCCCGGGACAGGTTATAGCAATCAGCCCCAGCATTTT. This encodes CASSVPGTGYSNQPQHF.

This chain joins TRBV19 and TRBJ1-2; a possible D gene is TRBD1 (5 bases). The CDR3 consists of 13 residues. Germline CDR1 reads LNHDA; CDR2 reads SQIVND (reference sequence). V lost 5 bases and J 8 bases, leaving 15 bases between the germline ends. The CDR3 region has the DNA TGTGCCAGTAGTCCCCAGGGAGTCGGAGGCTACACCTTC. Translating it yields CASSPQGVGGYTF.

This chain connects TRBV28 to TRBJ1-6; possibly TRBD1 for D (6 bases). Per the germline V gene, CDR1 is MDHEN and CDR2 is SYDVKM. V was pared by 4 bases and J by 0 bases, with 16 bases between. The length of the CDR3 is 18 residues. CDR3 in amino acids: CASSSWTVSSSYNSPLHF. CDR3 nucleotide sequence: TGTGCCAGCAGTTCGTGGACAGTGTCGAGCTCCTATAATTCACCCCTCCACTTT.

This clone was found once. This chain links TRBV10-3 with TRBJ1-2, with TRBD1 as a possible D gene (6 bases). The V end lost 4 bases, the J end lost 3 bases, and 15 bases lay between the germline ends. Germline CDR1 reads ENHRY; CDR2 reads SYGVKD. This CDR3 is 15 amino acids long. The CDR3 sequence: CAISATGPMDYGYTF. The CDR3 region has the DNA TGTGCCATCAGTGCTACAGGGCCCATGGACTATGGCTACACCTTC.

The chain couples TRBV5-1 to TRBJ2-1; no clear D gene. CDR1 SGHRS and CDR2 YFSETQ come from the germline V gene. Trimming stripped 2 bases from V and 3 bases from J, with 6 bases between. The CDR3 runs to 13 residues. The DNA for the CDR3 is TGCGCCAGCAGCTTCTTCCTCTACAATGAGCAGTTCTTC. It translates to CASSFFLYNEQFF.

The rearrangement uses TRBV5-1 and TRBJ2-7; D assignment may be TRBD1 or TRBD2 (5 bases each). V was shortened by 0 bases and J by 3 bases, with 10 bases between the two germline ends. There are 14 residues in the CDR3. Germline V gives CDR1 SGHRS, CDR2 YFSETQ. The CDR3 sequence: CASSLGDDFYEQYF. CDR3 sequence (DNA): TGCGCCAGCAGCTTGGGGGACGACTTCTACGAGCAGTACTTC.

J is TRBJ2-5 and V is TRBV28, with TRBD1 identical over 8 bases. This CDR3 comprises 15 residues. The V segment lost 5 bases and the J segment 6 bases; nucleotides outside the gene matches: 11. CDR1 is MDHEN and CDR2 is SYDVKM in the germline V gene. CDR3 sequence (DNA): TGTGCCAGCAGTGAAGGACAGGGAAGGACTAAGACCCAGTACTTC. Amino acid sequence: CASSEGQGRTKTQYF. Full variable domain (remainder filled in from reference TRBV28 and TRBJ2-5): DVKVTQSSRYLVKRTGEKVFLECVQDMDHENMFWYRQDPGLGLRLIYFSYDVKMKEKGDIPEGYSVSREKKERFSLILESASTNQTSMYLCASSEGQGRTKTQYFGPGTRLLVL.

The gene calls are TRBV5-1 and TRBJ1-1; the D is unclear. CDR3 length: 14 amino acids. Between the trimmed V and J ends, which lost 5 bases and 3 bases, there was a span of 14 bases. Per the germline V gene, CDR1 is SGHRS and CDR2 is YFSETQ. Written as DNA, the CDR3 is TGCGCCAGCAGAAGGGTTGCGTCGGACACTGAAGCTTTCTTT. This encodes CASRRVASDTEAFF. The full variable domain, rest sourced from reference TRBV5-1 and TRBJ1-1, is KAGVTQTPRYLIKTRGQQVTLSCSPISGHRSVSWYQQTPGQGLQFLFEYFSETQRNKGNFPGRFSGRQFSNSRSEMNVSTLELGDSALYLCASRRVASDTEAFFGQGTRLTVV.